This T cell receptor beta chain derives from a study of STAT5B mutations in CD4+ large granular lymphocyte leukemia. This clone showed up just once. The antigen remains unidentified. V was trimmed by 6 bases and J by 6 bases, leaving 14 bases between them. The CDR3 has 13 amino acids. The germline V gene encodes CDR1 SGHKS and CDR2 YYEKEE (reference sequence). Findings of the study overall: About 24% of private leukemic clonotypes occurred rarely in other patients' non-leukemic repertoires. CD4-sorted patient repertoires seemed more clonal than healthy CD4+ repertoires.

Sequencing was at survey level. The data were produced by immunoSEQ multiplex PCR, yet TCRdb's version contains in-frame clones alone and is incomplete. The data contain about 31,000 clones, roughly nine tenths of them singletons. This receptor was taken from a human donor in good health. Sequenced: CD4+ T cells from blood buffy coats. The chain recombines TRBV5-5 with TRBJ2-3, with a possible D match to TRBD2 (6 bases). DNA for the CDR3: TGTGCCAGCACCTCGGAGGGCTGGGATACGCAGTATTTT. It specifies CASTSEGWDTQYF.